This T cell receptor (beta chain) was identified in a study of CD8 T cells in Susac syndrome. Reverse transcription of roughly 0.5 to 1 ug RNA was performed with random hexamers. A multiplex approach, immunoSEQ multiplex PCR, amplified TCR beta CDR3 across 54 Vbeta and 13 Jbeta. TCRdb passed the immunoSEQ multiplex PCR reads through MiXCR, listing each CDR3 protein once. The table has 100,000 to 150,000 distinct CDR3 sequences, about 95% seen once. This clonotype was counted once. Germline V gene lookup returns CDR1 SEHNR and CDR2 FQNEAQ (reference sequence). CDR3 length equals 12 residues. Trimming shortened V by 5 bases and J by 6 bases, and 11 bases separated the two germline ends.

The chain is built from TRBV7-9 and TRBJ2-7, with D uncertain. The source of this sequence is a human donor with multiple sclerosis. The sample comprised CD4+ T cells from PBMCs. The CDR3 DNA is TGTGCCAGCAGCAGACCCTCGGGCGAGCAGTACTTC. Protein: CASSRPSGEQYF.